The rows below give T cell receptor beta chains drawn from one sample of a study of CD8 T cells in ankylosing spondylitis. MiXCR, applied by TCRdb to the 5' RACE reads, yields one record per CDR3 protein. Of over 95,000 distinct CDR3 sequences in the sample, 8% to 10% are singletons; the top ten hold 9.5% to 10%. Sequencing was performed on blood, either unsorted or a sorted T cell fraction (not recorded which). The receptors originated from a male donor with ankylosing spondylitis or in good health (not recorded which). Each CDR3 is given with its conserved first and last residue. D genes are given only for firm matches. Clone size, where shown, is once, few, many, or a class for clones that have expanded.

v_gene: TRBV5-1; j_gene: TRBJ2-7; abundance: many; d_gene: TRBD2; CDR3aa: CASSLASGTSGINF; CDR3nt: TGCGCCAGCAGCTTAGCTTCCGGGACTAGCGGGATCAACTTC
v_gene: TRBV20-1; j_gene: TRBJ2-7; abundance: many; d_gene: TRBD2; CDR3aa: CSAPGAGGSSYEQYF; CDR3nt: TGCAGTGCCCCCGGGGCGGGAGGAAGCTCCTACGAGCAGTACTTC
v_gene: TRBV4-3; j_gene: TRBJ1-2; abundance: NA; d_gene: TRBD1; CDR3aa: CASSQIPDRGGLGYTF; CDR3nt: TGCGCCAGCAGCCAAATCCCGGACAGGGGGGGACTTGGCTACACCTTC
v_gene: TRBV10-3; j_gene: TRBJ1-1; abundance: many; d_gene: NA; CDR3aa: CAIRDLTEAFF; CDR3nt: TGTGCCATCAGGGATTTGACTGAAGCTTTCTTT
v_gene: TRBV12-3/TRBV12-4; j_gene: TRBJ1-4; abundance: many; d_gene: NA; CDR3aa: CASSRLAANEKLFF; CDR3nt: TGTGCCAGCAGCCGCCTTGCGGCTAATGAAAAACTGTTTTTT
v_gene: TRBV5-1; j_gene: TRBJ2-7; abundance: few; d_gene: TRBD1; CDR3aa: CASSFRDSYYEQYF; CDR3nt: TGCGCCAGCAGCTTCCGGGACAGTTACTACGAGCAGTACTTC
v_gene: TRBV6-2/TRBV6-3; j_gene: TRBJ2-1; abundance: many; d_gene: NA; CDR3aa: CASRGVRPPNEQFF; CDR3nt: TGTGCCAGCAGGGGGGTGAGGCCCCCCAATGAGCAGTTCTTC
v_gene: TRBV24-1; j_gene: TRBJ2-2; abundance: many; d_gene: NA; CDR3aa: CATSPTGYTGELFF; CDR3nt: TGTGCCACCAGTCCCACAGGGTACACCGGGGAGCTGTTTTTT
v_gene: TRBV7-2; j_gene: TRBJ1-2; abundance: NA; d_gene: TRBD1; CDR3aa: CASSLGLGTGRGYGYTF; CDR3nt: TGTGCCAGCAGCTTAGGGCTGGGGACAGGGAGAGGCTATGGCTACACCTTC
v_gene: TRBV7-9; j_gene: TRBJ2-3; abundance: many; d_gene: NA; CDR3aa: CASSDASVLASTQYF; CDR3nt: TGTGCCAGCAGCGACGCCTCCGTACTAGCATCTACGCAGTATTTT
v_gene: TRBV20-1; j_gene: TRBJ1-3; abundance: NA; d_gene: NA; CDR3aa: CSAPRAATGGNTIYF; CDR3nt: TGCAGTGCCCCTAGGGCCGCGACGGGAGGAAACACCATATATTTT
v_gene: TRBV7-2; j_gene: TRBJ2-7; abundance: NA; d_gene: TRBD2; CDR3aa: CASSFTSGGEVYF; CDR3nt: TGTGCCAGCAGCTTTACTAGCGGGGGAGAGGTGTACTTC
v_gene: TRBV7-2; j_gene: TRBJ2-3; abundance: many; d_gene: TRBD1; CDR3aa: CASSPGQRDTQYF; CDR3nt: TGTGCCAGCAGCCCGGGACAGAGAGATACGCAGTATTTT
v_gene: TRBV20-1; j_gene: TRBJ2-5; abundance: many; d_gene: TRBD2; CDR3aa: CSAGTSGETQYF; CDR3nt: TGCAGTGCTGGGACTAGCGGAGAGACCCAGTACTTC
v_gene: TRBV11-3; j_gene: TRBJ2-3; abundance: many; d_gene: NA; CDR3aa: CASSEGTSDTQYF; CDR3nt: TGTGCCAGCAGCGAAGGGACTTCAGATACGCAGTATTTT
v_gene: TRBV5-1; j_gene: TRBJ2-7; abundance: NA; d_gene: NA; CDR3aa: CASSLGQDPYEQYF; CDR3nt: TGCGCCAGCAGCTTGGGACAGGACCCCTACGAGCAGTACTTC
v_gene: TRBV7-2; j_gene: TRBJ2-5; abundance: many; d_gene: NA; CDR3aa: CATKGVNQETQYF; CDR3nt: TGTGCCACAAAAGGGGTAAACCAAGAGACCCAGTACTTC
v_gene: TRBV7-2; j_gene: TRBJ2-3; abundance: NA; d_gene: NA; CDR3aa: CASRNRAGDYTQYF; CDR3nt: TGTGCCAGCAGAAACAGGGCGGGGGACTATACGCAGTATTTT
v_gene: TRBV10-3; j_gene: TRBJ2-3; abundance: many; d_gene: NA; CDR3aa: CAIRGWTTGTDTQYF; CDR3nt: TGTGCCATCAGGGGGTGGACAACGGGGACAGATACGCAGTATTTT
v_gene: TRBV6-2/TRBV6-3; j_gene: TRBJ2-5; abundance: NA; d_gene: NA; CDR3aa: CASSSIARDGTQYF; CDR3nt: TGTGCCAGCAGTTCAATAGCTAGGGATGGGACCCAGTACTTC
v_gene: TRBV20-1; j_gene: TRBJ1-2; abundance: many; d_gene: NA; CDR3aa: CSATRKAIYGYTF; CDR3nt: TGCAGTGCCACGCGGAAGGCAATCTATGGCTACACCTTC
v_gene: TRBV20-1; j_gene: TRBJ1-1; abundance: NA; d_gene: TRBD1; CDR3aa: CSARPGQGPTEAFF; CDR3nt: TGCAGTGCTAGGCCGGGACAGGGGCCCACTGAAGCTTTCTTT
v_gene: TRBV12-3/TRBV12-4; j_gene: TRBJ2-1; abundance: NA; d_gene: NA; CDR3aa: CASRPGGRDEQFF; CDR3nt: TGTGCCAGCAGACCGGGGGGCCGAGATGAGCAGTTCTTC
v_gene: TRBV7-8; j_gene: TRBJ2-7; abundance: NA; d_gene: NA; CDR3aa: CASSFARVSSYEQYF; CDR3nt: TGTGCCAGCAGCTTCGCGCGGGTTAGCTCCTACGAGCAGTACTTC
v_gene: TRBV7-2; j_gene: TRBJ2-7; abundance: many; d_gene: NA; CDR3aa: CASSLVPESYEQYF; CDR3nt: TGTGCCAGCAGCTTAGTTCCGGAGTCCTACGAGCAGTACTTC
v_gene: TRBV19; j_gene: TRBJ2-7; abundance: many; d_gene: TRBD1; CDR3aa: CASRLGQGSYEQYF; CDR3nt: TGTGCCAGTAGGTTGGGACAGGGGTCCTACGAGCAGTACTTC
v_gene: TRBV7-8; j_gene: TRBJ2-7; abundance: NA; d_gene: NA; CDR3aa: CASSFPGAEQYF; CDR3nt: TGTGCCAGCAGCTTCCCAGGGGCCGAGCAGTACTTC
v_gene: TRBV7-9; j_gene: TRBJ2-7; abundance: many; d_gene: TRBD2; CDR3aa: CASSQHGLADYEQYF; CDR3nt: TGTGCCAGCAGCCAACATGGCCTAGCGGACTACGAGCAGTACTTC
v_gene: TRBV24-1; j_gene: TRBJ2-1; abundance: many; d_gene: TRBD1; CDR3aa: CATSEDGTGTYNEQFF; CDR3nt: TGTGCCACCAGTGAGGACGGGACAGGGACCTACAATGAGCAGTTCTTC
v_gene: TRBV5-1; j_gene: TRBJ2-3; abundance: NA; d_gene: NA; CDR3aa: CASSLQGPTDTQYF; CDR3nt: TGCGCCAGCAGCTTACAGGGACCCACAGATACGCAGTATTTT
v_gene: TRBV18; j_gene: TRBJ1-1; abundance: few; d_gene: NA; CDR3aa: CASSPRWRQAVNTEAFF; CDR3nt: TGTGCCAGCTCACCAAGATGGAGACAGGCCGTGAACACTGAAGCTTTCTTT
v_gene: TRBV5-1; j_gene: TRBJ2-3; abundance: NA; d_gene: TRBD2; CDR3aa: CASSPGLAADTQYF; CDR3nt: TGCGCCAGCAGCCCCGGACTAGCGGCAGATACGCAGTATTTT
v_gene: TRBV7-2; j_gene: TRBJ2-7; abundance: many; d_gene: NA; CDR3aa: CASSPSPGTSYEQYF; CDR3nt: TGTGCCAGCAGCCCAAGTCCCGGGACATCCTACGAGCAGTACTTC
v_gene: TRBV23-1; j_gene: TRBJ2-5; abundance: many; d_gene: TRBD1; CDR3aa: CASSTARDSQETQYF; CDR3nt: TGCGCCAGCAGTACAGCCCGGGACAGCCAAGAGACCCAGTACTTC
v_gene: TRBV5-1; j_gene: TRBJ2-3; abundance: many; d_gene: TRBD2; CDR3aa: CASSPGTSGTDTQYF; CDR3nt: TGCGCCAGCAGCCCCGGGACTAGCGGCACAGATACGCAGTATTTT
v_gene: TRBV5-1; j_gene: TRBJ2-3; abundance: many; d_gene: NA; CDR3aa: CASSRSIRDTQYF; CDR3nt: TGCGCCAGCAGCCGATCTATCAGGGATACGCAGTATTTT
v_gene: TRBV5-1; j_gene: TRBJ2-3; abundance: many; d_gene: TRBD2; CDR3aa: CASSLEEAGTDTQYF; CDR3nt: TGCGCCAGCAGCTTGGAGGAAGCGGGAACAGATACGCAGTATTTT
v_gene: TRBV10-2; j_gene: TRBJ2-4; abundance: many; d_gene: NA; CDR3aa: CASSEQGYIQYF; CDR3nt: TGCGCCAGCAGTGAGCAGGGGTACATTCAGTACTTC
v_gene: TRBV7-2; j_gene: TRBJ2-6; abundance: many; d_gene: NA; CDR3aa: CASRNTGSSGANVLTF; CDR3nt: TGTGCCAGCAGAAATACAGGGAGCTCTGGGGCCAACGTCCTGACTTTC
v_gene: TRBV4-2; j_gene: TRBJ2-1; abundance: NA; d_gene: TRBD2; CDR3aa: CASSQDKSSGSYNEQFF; CDR3nt: TGTGCCAGCAGCCAAGATAAGTCTAGCGGTTCCTACAATGAGCAGTTCTTC
v_gene: TRBV4-1; j_gene: TRBJ2-5; abundance: many; d_gene: NA; CDR3aa: CASSQVHGDNQETQYF; CDR3nt: TGCGCCAGCAGCCAAGTGCACGGGGACAACCAAGAGACCCAGTACTTC
v_gene: TRBV12-3/TRBV12-4; j_gene: TRBJ2-5; abundance: many; d_gene: TRBD1; CDR3aa: CASSWTGTQETQYF; CDR3nt: TGTGCCAGCAGTTGGACAGGGACCCAAGAGACCCAGTACTTC
v_gene: TRBV12-3/TRBV12-4; j_gene: TRBJ1-3; abundance: many; d_gene: NA; CDR3aa: CASSLVPGGWVDTIYF; CDR3nt: TGTGCCAGCAGTTTAGTTCCGGGAGGGTGGGTGGACACCATATATTTT
v_gene: TRBV7-9; j_gene: TRBJ2-7; abundance: NA; d_gene: NA; CDR3aa: CASSSTQPYEQYF; CDR3nt: TGTGCCAGCAGCAGTACACAGCCCTACGAGCAGTACTTC
v_gene: TRBV5-1; j_gene: TRBJ2-7; abundance: many; d_gene: TRBD1; CDR3aa: CASSLAPRDRGYEQYF; CDR3nt: TGCGCCAGCAGCTTGGCCCCACGGGACAGGGGATACGAGCAGTACTTC
v_gene: TRBV6-1; j_gene: TRBJ2-3; abundance: many; d_gene: TRBD1; CDR3aa: CASSPAPGTGWKDTQYF; CDR3nt: TGTGCCAGCAGCCCCGCACCCGGGACAGGGTGGAAAGATACGCAGTATTTT
v_gene: TRBV4-3; j_gene: TRBJ1-1; abundance: many; d_gene: TRBD1; CDR3aa: CASSHYRGGNTEAFF; CDR3nt: TGCGCCAGCAGCCACTACAGGGGGGGGAACACTGAAGCTTTCTTT